The T cell receptor beta chain described here comes from a study of identical twins. Overall study findings and caveats: These conclusions were based on statistical analysis (cross-sectional, not following the same donors). Fewer insertions characterized abundant cord blood beta clonotypes, whereas memory repertoires showed none.

TCRdb fed the 5' RACE reads into MiXCR, producing one record per CDR3 protein. This table has approximately 490,000 distinct CDR3 sequences, around 20% appearing once. A note on this clonotype: Antigen: not known.

The germline V gene encodes CDR1 SGHVS and CDR2 FQNEAQ. The CDR3 is 16 amino acids. V was shortened by 0 bases and J by 2 bases, with 13 bases between the two germline ends. These data were also reused for a study on yellow fever vaccine responses in identical twins. As reported in that work: Twins reportedly mounted vaccine T cell responses that seemed partly convergent, partly personalized.

The chain recombines TRBV7-8 with TRBJ1-2, with D possibly matching TRBD1 (5 bases). Sequencing input: CD4+ T cells sorted from blood. The clonotype comes from a woman in her late teens or twenties in good health. CDR3 sequence: CASSLAPPGTNYGYTF. In DNA form, the CDR3 reads TGTGCCAGCAGCTTAGCGCCCCCGGGGACGAACTATGGCTACACCTTC.